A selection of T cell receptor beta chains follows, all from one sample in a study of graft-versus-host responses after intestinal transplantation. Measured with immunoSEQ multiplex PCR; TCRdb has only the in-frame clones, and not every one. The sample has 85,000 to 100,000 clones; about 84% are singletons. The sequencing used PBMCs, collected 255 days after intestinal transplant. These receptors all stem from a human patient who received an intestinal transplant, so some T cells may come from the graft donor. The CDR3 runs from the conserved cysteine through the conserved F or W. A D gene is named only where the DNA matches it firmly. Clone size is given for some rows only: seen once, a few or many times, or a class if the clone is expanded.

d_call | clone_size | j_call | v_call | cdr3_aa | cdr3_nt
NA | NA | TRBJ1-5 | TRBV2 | CASSDPRNNQPQHF | TGTGCCAGCAGTGATCCTCGGAACAATCAGCCCCAGCATTTT
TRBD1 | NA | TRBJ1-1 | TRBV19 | CASSDGTGGRTEAFF | TGTGCCAGTAGTGATGGGACAGGGGGCCGGACTGAAGCTTTCTTT
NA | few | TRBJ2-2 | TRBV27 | CASSTQGTKDTGELFF | TGTGCCAGCAGTACACAGGGGACTAAGGACACCGGGGAGCTGTTTTTT
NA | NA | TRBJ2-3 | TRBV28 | CASSPAGGPPKDTQYF | TGTGCCAGCTCCCCAGCCGGGGGGCCCCCCAAGGATACGCAGTATTTT
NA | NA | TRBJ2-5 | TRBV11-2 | CASSHIRRGETQYF | TGTGCCAGCAGCCACATTCGGAGAGGGGAGACCCAGTACTTC
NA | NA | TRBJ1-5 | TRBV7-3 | CASSWDNNQPQHF | TGTGCCAGCAGCTGGGACAACAATCAGCCCCAGCATTTT
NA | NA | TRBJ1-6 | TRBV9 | CRGGRRDNSPLHF | TGCCGGGGGGGCCGGAGGGATAATTCACCCCTCCACTTT
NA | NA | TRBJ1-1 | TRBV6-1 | CASSVGPGGAFF | TGTGCCAGCAGCGTCGGACCGGGAGGAGCTTTCTTT
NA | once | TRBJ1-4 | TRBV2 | CASSGGRYEKLFF | TGTGCCAGCAGCGGGGGAAGATATGAAAAACTGTTTTTT
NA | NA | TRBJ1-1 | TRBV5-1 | CASSLGGETEAFF | TGCGCCAGCAGCTTGGGTGGCGAAACTGAAGCTTTCTTT
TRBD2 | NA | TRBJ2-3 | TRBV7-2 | CASSMGLSITDTQYF | TGTGCCAGCAGTATGGGACTATCTATAACAGATACGCAGTATTTT
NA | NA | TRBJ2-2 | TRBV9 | CASSPHLTSGELFF | TGTGCCAGCAGCCCCCACCTGACGTCCGGGGAGCTGTTTTTT
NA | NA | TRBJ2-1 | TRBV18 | CASSPPSINEQFF | TGTGCCAGCTCACCCCCCAGCATCAATGAGCAGTTCTTC
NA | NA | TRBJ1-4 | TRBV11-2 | CASSFSPPINEKLFF | TGTGCCAGCAGCTTTAGCCCGCCGATTAATGAAAAACTGTTTTTT
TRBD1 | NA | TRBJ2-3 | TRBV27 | CASSIGQGRTDTQYF | TGTGCCAGCAGTATCGGACAGGGACGCACAGATACGCAGTATTTT
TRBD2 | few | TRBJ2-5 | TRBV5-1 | CASSLLSGRGGETQYF | TGCGCCAGCAGCTTGTTGAGCGGGAGAGGGGGAGAGACCCAGTACTTC
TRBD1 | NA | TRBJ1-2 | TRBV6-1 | CASSETSGTGYDYGYTF | TGTGCCAGCAGTGAAACTTCCGGGACAGGGTATGACTATGGCTACACCTTC
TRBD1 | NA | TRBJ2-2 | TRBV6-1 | CASSEAGDRVNTGELFF | TGTGCCAGCAGTGAAGCGGGGGACAGGGTCAACACCGGGGAGCTGTTTTTT
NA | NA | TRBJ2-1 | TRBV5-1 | CASSSDGRDEQFF | TGCGCCAGCAGCTCCGACGGGCGTGACGAGCAGTTCTTC
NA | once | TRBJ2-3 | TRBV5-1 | CASSPRQETTDTQYF | TGCGCCAGCAGCCCAAGACAGGAGACCACAGATACGCAGTATTTT
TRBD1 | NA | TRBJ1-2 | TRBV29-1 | CSVATDRGPPSGDTF | TGCAGCGTTGCTACCGACAGGGGACCTCCTTCGGGGGACACCTTC
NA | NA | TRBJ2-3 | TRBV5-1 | CASSSQLALDFTDTQYF | TGCGCCAGCAGCTCCCAACTAGCACTGGATTTCACAGATACGCAGTATTTT
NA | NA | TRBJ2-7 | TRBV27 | CASRPGVHYEQYF | TGTGCCAGCAGGCCGGGGGTCCACTACGAGCAGTACTTC
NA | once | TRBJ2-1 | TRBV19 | CASSMGWRTNEQFF | TGTGCCAGTAGTATGGGTTGGAGGACAAATGAGCAGTTCTTC
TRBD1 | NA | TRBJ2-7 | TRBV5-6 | CASSLTGQAYEQYF | TGTGCCAGCAGCTTGACGGGACAGGCCTACGAGCAGTACTTC
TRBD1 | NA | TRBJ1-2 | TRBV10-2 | CASSEEGRRQGADYGYTF | TGCGCCAGCAGTGAGGAGGGACGGAGACAGGGGGCGGACTATGGCTACACCTTC
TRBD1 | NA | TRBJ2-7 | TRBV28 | CASSPGPGDREFYEQYF | TGTGCCAGCAGTCCCGGGCCGGGGGACAGGGAGTTCTACGAGCAGTACTTC
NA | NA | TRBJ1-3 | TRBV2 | CASSIQVTNTIYF | TGTGCCAGCAGTATCCAGGTGACAAACACCATATATTTT
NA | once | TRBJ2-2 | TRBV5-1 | CASSLKGRTGELFF | TGCGCCAGCAGCTTAAAGGGTAGGACCGGGGAGCTGTTTTTT
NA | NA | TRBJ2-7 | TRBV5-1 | CASSTNSYEQYF | TGCGCCAGCAGCACCAACTCCTACGAGCAGTACTTC
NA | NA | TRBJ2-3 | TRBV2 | CASSDSASTDTQYF | TGTGCCAGCAGTGACAGTGCGTCCACAGATACGCAGTATTTT
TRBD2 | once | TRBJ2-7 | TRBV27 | CASSLVPPTSGLPYEQYF | TGTGCCAGCAGTTTGGTCCCCCCTACTAGCGGGCTCCCCTACGAGCAGTACTTC
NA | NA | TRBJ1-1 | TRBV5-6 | CASSRGPVEAFF | TGTGCCAGCAGCCGAGGGCCAGTTGAAGCTTTCTTT
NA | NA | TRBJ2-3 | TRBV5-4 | CASSLFKGGPVDTQYF | TGTGCCAGCAGCTTGTTCAAGGGGGGGCCGGTAGATACGCAGTATTTT
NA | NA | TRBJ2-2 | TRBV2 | CASSGTGELFF | TGTGCCAGCAGTGGCACCGGGGAGCTGTTTTTT
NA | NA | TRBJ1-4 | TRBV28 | CASSPPGVGEEKLFF | TGTGCCAGCAGCCCACCGGGGGTCGGTGAAGAAAAACTGTTTTTT
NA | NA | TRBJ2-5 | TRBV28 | CASSLGVETQYF | TGTGCCAGCAGTTTAGGAGTAGAGACCCAGTACTTC
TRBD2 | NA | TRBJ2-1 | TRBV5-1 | CASSLPTSGAYNEQFF | TGCGCCAGCAGCTTGCCGACTAGCGGAGCCTACAATGAGCAGTTCTTC
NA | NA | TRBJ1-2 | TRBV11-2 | CASSAWGPTGGYTF | TGTGCCAGCAGCGCTTGGGGGCCCACGGGTGGCTACACCTTC
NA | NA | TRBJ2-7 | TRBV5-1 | CASSLGDEQYF | TGCGCCAGCAGCTTGGGTGACGAGCAGTACTTC
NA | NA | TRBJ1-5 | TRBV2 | CASSEINQPQHF | TGTGCCAGCAGTGAAATCAATCAGCCCCAGCATTTT
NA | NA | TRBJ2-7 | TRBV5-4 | CASSSGSQTYEQYF | TGTGCCAGCAGCTCCGGGTCTCAGACCTACGAGCAGTACTTC
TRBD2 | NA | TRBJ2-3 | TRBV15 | CATSLSRTSGAGADTQYF | TGTGCCACCAGCCTTTCCCGGACTAGCGGAGCAGGGGCAGATACGCAGTATTTT
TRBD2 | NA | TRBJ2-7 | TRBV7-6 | CASSAKEGLADEQYF | TGTGCCAGCAGCGCCAAAGAAGGACTAGCGGACGAGCAGTACTTC
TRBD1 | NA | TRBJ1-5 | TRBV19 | CASSIDGTAGPQHF | TGTGCCAGTAGTATAGACGGGACAGCTGGGCCCCAGCATTTT
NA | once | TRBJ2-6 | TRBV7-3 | CASSSPLAGGFSGANVLTF | TGTGCCAGCAGCTCCCCGCTCGCAGGAGGATTCTCTGGGGCCAACGTCCTGACTTTC
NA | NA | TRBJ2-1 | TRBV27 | CATRQSYNEQFF | TGTGCCACCAGACAGTCGTACAATGAGCAGTTCTTC
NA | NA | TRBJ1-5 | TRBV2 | CASSGGVSNQPQHF | TGTGCCAGCAGTGGAGGGGTGAGCAATCAGCCCCAGCATTTT